A single sample gave rise to the 30 T cell receptor beta chains below, sequenced in a study of T-cell memory formation after mild COVID-19. Using its own MiXCR run on the 5' RACE reads, TCRdb lists one record per CDR3 protein. The sample contains about 270,000 distinct CDR3 sequences, roughly a sixth of which appear only once. Sequencing input: PBMCs or a T cell subset sorted from them (not recorded which). The receptors shown here come from a man between 18 and 35 years old who had mild COVID-19 (a few samples of this study predate the infection). Cell type and time point are not known.

The chain has TRBV5-1 and TRBJ2-1; possible D gene TRBD1, 5 bases. The CDR3 extends over 23 amino acids. V was shortened by 5 bases and J by 1 base, with 37 bases between the two germline ends. Germline V gene lookup returns CDR1 SGHRS and CDR2 YFSETQ. CDR3 DNA sequence: TGCGCCAGCAGTCATGAGCCCGGCAGGGTTGCAGCGCTGAGTTGGAGTTCCTACAATGAGCAGTTCTTC. Its translation: CASSHEPGRVAALSWSSYNEQFF.

The rearrangement joins TRBV5-5 to TRBJ2-5; possibly TRBD1 or TRBD2 for D (5 bases each). Trimming removed 7 bases from V and 4 bases from J, with 17 bases in between. This CDR3 is built from 14 residues. Germline CDR1 is SGHKS and CDR2 is YYEKEE (reference sequence). CDR3 nucleotide sequence: TGTGCCAGCGGTCACGAGGGGACCGGAGAGACCCAGTACTTC. This encodes CASGHEGTGETQYF. Drawing the rest from reference TRBV5-5 and TRBJ2-5, the complete variable domain is DAGVTQSPTHLIKTRGQQVTLRCSPISGHKSVSWYQQVLGQGPQFIFQYYEKEERGRGNFPDRFSARQFPNYSSELNVNALLLGDSALYLCASGHEGTGETQYFGPGTRLLVL.

This rearrangement joins TRBV20-1 to TRBJ2-7, with 7 bases identical to TRBD1. The CDR3 runs 15 residues. V shed 6 bases and J 6 bases; nucleotides not matched to a gene: 17. Germline CDR1 is DFQATT and CDR2 is SNEGSKA (reference sequence). The CDR3 bases are TGCAGTGCCCGCCCCCCGGGACAGTCCCGGCTCGAGCAGTACTTC. Translated: CSARPPGQSRLEQYF.

The sample holds a few counts of this clonotype. V is TRBV5-1 and J is TRBJ2-7; no reliable D call. CDR3 length: 14 residues. Trimming took 0 bases from V and 1 from J, leaving 8 bases between them. The germline V gene has CDR1 SGHRS and CDR2 YFSETQ. The CDR3 loop reads CASSLAAESYEQYF. CDR3 in DNA: TGCGCCAGCAGCTTGGCTGCAGAGTCCTACGAGCAGTACTTC. The whole variable domain, filled in from reference TRBV5-1 and TRBJ2-7, reads KAGVTQTPRYLIKTRGQQVTLSCSPISGHRSVSWYQQTPGQGLQFLFEYFSETQRNKGNFPGRFSGRQFSNSRSEMNVSTLELGDSALYLCASSLAAESYEQYFGPGTRLTVT.

This clonotype was seen more than once but under ten times. This rearrangement joins TRBV10-3 to TRBJ2-3; D unclear. This CDR3 spans 13 amino acids. Germline V gene lookup returns CDR1 ENHRY and CDR2 SYGVKD. The V and J ends lost 6 bases and 4 bases respectively, with 11 bases between them. Here the CDR3 DNA reads TGTGCCATCAGAGACTCGGCCCCAGATACGCAGTATTTT. Its translation: CAIRDSAPDTQYF.

The chain couples TRBV7-2 to TRBJ2-3; a possible D gene is TRBD2 (6 bases). CDR1 and CDR2 (germline): SGHTA, FQGNSA. The CDR3 sequence is 16 residues long. Trimming stripped 5 bases from V and 2 bases from J, with 17 bases between. This chain's CDR3 is CASSLGVAAYTDTQYF. CDR3 in DNA: TGTGCCAGCAGCCTTGGAGTAGCGGCCTACACAGATACGCAGTATTTT.

This clonotype occurred a few times. The chain couples TRBV29-1 to TRBJ1-2; 7 bases are a match to TRBD1. V trimming: 3 bases; J trimming: 2 bases; junction bases outside the gene matches: 3. CDR3 length: 13 amino acids. The V gene's germline CDR1 is SQVTM and CDR2 ANQGSEA. The CDR3 DNA sequence: TGCAGCGTTGATGAGGACAGGAACTATGGCTACACCTTC. It codes for CSVDEDRNYGYTF.

This clonotype was found a few times. This chain uses TRBV6-1 with TRBJ1-1; D is uncertain. There are 11 residues in the CDR3. The germline V and J ends were trimmed by 11 bases and 2 bases, with 9 bases remaining between them. Germline V CDR1 and CDR2: MNHNS, SASEGT. The DNA of the CDR3 is TGTGCCGCCCGAAGAAACACTGAAGCTTTCTTT. This codes for CAARRNTEAFF.

The V gene is TRBV29-1, the J gene TRBJ2-5; D unresolved. V lost 7 bases, J lost 4 bases, and 13 bases lay in between. CDR1 is SQVTM, CDR2 ANQGSEA, per germline. The CDR3 is 12 residues long. CDR3 in amino acids: CSANTVGETQYF. The DNA of the CDR3 is TGCAGCGCAAACACCGTCGGAGAGACCCAGTACTTC.

The V call is TRBV27, the J call TRBJ2-3; D remains unclear. The CDR3 extends over 13 amino acids. The V and J ends lost 5 bases and 5 bases respectively, with 11 bases between them. Germline V lookup: CDR1 MNHEY, CDR2 SMNVEV (reference sequence). CDR3 DNA sequence: TGTGCCAGCAGTCCCATAAATTTAGATACGCAGTATTTT. Translation: CASSPINLDTQYF.

V gene TRBV7-9 combines with J gene TRBJ2-1; D tentatively reads TRBD1 or TRBD2 (5 bases each). This CDR3 contains 13 residues. V lost 3 bases, J lost 12 bases, and 15 bases lay in between. From germline, CDR1 is SEHNR and CDR2 FQNEAQ (reference sequence). CDR3 sequence reads: CASSLGPAVGQFF. The CDR3 nucleotides read TGTGCCAGCAGCTTGGGACCCGCTGTAGGGCAGTTCTTC.

This chain connects TRBV6-5 to TRBJ1-1; D is unclear. Trimming took off 7 bases at V and 6 bases at J, with 18 bases between the two ends. The CDR3 length is 14 residues. Per the germline V gene, CDR1 is MNHEY and CDR2 is SVGAGI. CDR3 residues: CASTPEGWYAEAFF. The CDR3 bases are TGTGCCAGCACTCCGGAGGGTTGGTACGCTGAAGCTTTCTTT.

The chain is built from TRBV20-1 and TRBJ2-1; possibly TRBD2 for D (6 bases). This CDR3 comprises 14 residues. The V end lost 5 bases, the J end lost 4 bases, and 15 bases lay between the germline ends. Germline-derived CDR1 and CDR2 are DFQATT and SNEGSKA (reference sequence). The CDR3 region is CSAVYAGRYNEQFF. Here the CDR3 DNA reads TGCAGTGCTGTATACGCAGGGAGGTACAATGAGCAGTTCTTC.

This clonotype appeared a few times. The gene calls are TRBV6-6 and TRBJ2-1; D is unresolved. Trimming removed 2 bases from V and 8 bases from J, with 7 bases in between. The CDR3 covers 12 residues. Germline lookup yields CDR1 MNHNY and CDR2 SVGAGI (reference sequence). The CDR3 region has the DNA TGTGCCAGCAGTTACCCAGTAGATGAGCAGTTCTTC. Its translation: CASSYPVDEQFF.

The table lists this clonotype with a few counts. This chain connects TRBV4-1 to TRBJ2-7, with 7 positions matching TRBD1. From germline, CDR1 is MGHRA and CDR2 YSYEKL. This CDR3 spans 15 amino acids. The trim removed 1 base at V and 6 bases at J, leaving 9 bases unmatched. CDR3 in DNA: TGCGCCAGCAGCCAAGGCCGACAGGGTAGAGGCGAGCAGTACTTC. It encodes CASSQGRQGRGEQYF.

The chain couples TRBV5-1 to TRBJ2-7, with D possibly being TRBD1 (6 bases). The germline CDR1 and CDR2 sequences are SGHRS and YFSETQ. Trimming removed 2 bases at V and 2 bases at J, with 11 bases between. The CDR3 runs 14 residues. In nucleotides, the CDR3 is TGCGCCAGCAGCTTTCCGGACAGAGCCTACGAGCAGTACTTC. Translation gives CASSFPDRAYEQYF.

The chain links TRBV29-1 to TRBJ2-4; D not certain. The V end was cut by 7 bases, the J end by 6 bases, with 16 bases between. The CDR3 totals 13 residues. Germline V gene data show CDR1 as SQVTM and CDR2 as ANQGSEA. The CDR3 spells CSANGDNGNIQYF. The CDR3 region has the DNA TGCAGCGCGAACGGAGATAATGGAAACATTCAGTACTTC. Full variable domain (rest looked up from reference TRBV29-1 and TRBJ2-4): SAVISQKPSRDICQRGTSLTIQCQVDSQVTMMFWYRQQPGQSLTLIATANQGSEATYESGFVIDKFPISRPNLTFSTLTVSNMSPEDSSIYLCSANGDNGNIQYFGAGTRLSVL.

The chain uses TRBV5-1 and TRBJ2-2, with 10 bases matching TRBD2. J lost 5 bases, V lost 5 bases, and 15 bases had no gene match. Germline assignment: CDR1 SGHRS and CDR2 YFSETQ. CDR3 length: 18 amino acids. The CDR3 DNA reads TGCGCCAGCAGACCGCGGAGTAGCGGGGGGCTCTTGACCGGGGAGCTGTTTTTT. Encoded protein: CASRPRSSGGLLTGELFF.

This clonotype has just a few counts. The chain links TRBV5-1 to TRBJ1-6; D unclear. With 5 bases removed from V and 8 bases from J, the gap between germline ends came to 11 bases. The germline gives CDR1 SGHRS, CDR2 YFSETQ. This CDR3 has 13 residues. The CDR3 spells CASSFGLDSPLHF. The CDR3 region has the DNA TGCGCCAGCAGTTTTGGATTGGATTCACCCCTCCACTTT. The entire variable domain, with the rest obtained from reference TRBV5-1 and TRBJ1-6, is as follows: KAGVTQTPRYLIKTRGQQVTLSCSPISGHRSVSWYQQTPGQGLQFLFEYFSETQRNKGNFPGRFSGRQFSNSRSEMNVSTLELGDSALYLCASSFGLDSPLHFGNGTRLTVT.

This clonotype was counted between two and nine times. The chain joins TRBV7-9 to TRBJ1-2, with 8 bases aligning to TRBD1. This CDR3 region has 16 residues. The V gene end was trimmed by 4 bases and the J gene end by 0 bases; junction bases not matched to a gene: 7. Germline V gives CDR1 SEHNR, CDR2 FQNEAQ (reference sequence). CDR3 in DNA: TGTGCCAGCAGCTCCCGGGACAGGCAAGCTAACTATGGCTACACCTTC. Protein: CASSSRDRQANYGYTF.

This clonotype was recorded many times. This chain uses TRBV5-1 with TRBJ2-1; 13 nucleotides line up with TRBD2. The length of the CDR3 is 14 residues. From germline, CDR1 is SGHRS and CDR2 YFSETQ. Trimming cost V 2 bases and J 9 bases; bases outside gene matches: 2. The CDR3 coding sequence is TGCGCCAGCAGCTTACTAGCGGGGGGGTTTGAGCAGTTCTTC. Encoded protein: CASSLLAGGFEQFF.

The V call is TRBV3-1, the J call TRBJ2-3; TRBD2 agrees at 9 bases. Losses at the gene ends were 0 bases for V and 3 bases for J; bases not matched to a gene: 16. The CDR3 runs to 20 residues. The germline V gene has CDR1 LGHDT and CDR2 YNNKEL (reference sequence). Here the CDR3 reads CASSQDTQRGASGGTDTQYF. CDR3 DNA: TGTGCCAGCAGCCAAGATACTCAGCGGGGGGCCTCCGGAGGGACAGATACGCAGTATTTT.

The chain couples TRBV20-1 to TRBJ2-2, with 8 bases aligning to TRBD1. CDR1 DFQATT and CDR2 SNEGSKA come from the germline V gene (reference sequence). This CDR3 spans 14 amino acids. The V segment lost 6 bases and the J segment 6 bases; nucleotides outside the gene matches: 9. In DNA, the CDR3 is TGCAGTGCCACTCGGACAGGGATCCCCGGGGAGCTGTTTTTT. This codes for CSATRTGIPGELFF.

This clonotype was counted ten times or more. The chain couples TRBV6-2 or TRBV6-3 to TRBJ2-7, with TRBD1 as a possible D gene (6 bases). V was shortened by 5 bases and J by 2 bases, with 13 bases between the two germline ends. Germline V gene lookup returns CDR1 MNHEY and CDR2 SVGEGT. The CDR3 is 14 amino acids. CDR3 DNA sequence: TGTGCCAGCAGTGAGGACAGATCTACCTACGAGCAGTACGTC. This encodes CASSEDRSTYEQYV.

The V and J genes are TRBV12-3 or TRBV12-4 and TRBJ2-2; TRBD2 aligns across 9 bases. The CDR3 sequence is 16 residues long. After removal of 3 bases from V and 1 base from J, the junction contained 3 bases not matched to a gene. CDR3 nucleotide sequence: TGTGCCAGCAGTTTGGTTAGCGGGGGGAACACCGGGGAGCTGTTTTTT. Translated, it gives CASSLVSGGNTGELFF.

The rearrangement uses TRBV5-1 and TRBJ1-5; TRBD1 is a possible D gene (5 bases). V was cut by 0 bases and J by 9 bases, with 13 bases left in between. This CDR3 contains 14 residues. Per the germline V gene, CDR1 is SGHRS and CDR2 is YFSETQ. The DNA of the CDR3 is TGCGCCAGCAGCTTGGACCCAGGGTTGGGGCCCCAGCATTTT. It encodes CASSLDPGLGPQHF.

The chain links TRBV5-1 to TRBJ1-1, with D possibly TRBD1 on 6 matching bases. The V end lost 0 bases, the J end lost 8 bases, and 11 bases lay between the germline ends. This CDR3 region has 13 residues. Looked up from germline, CDR1 is SGHRS and CDR2 is YFSETQ. The CDR3: CASSLGRQEEAFF. The CDR3 bases are TGCGCCAGCAGCTTGGGTCGACAGGAGGAAGCTTTCTTT.

This clonotype was recorded a few times. The J gene is TRBJ2-7, the V gene TRBV29-1; 8 bases agree with TRBD1. Germline V gene sequence: CDR1 SQVTM, CDR2 ANQGSEA. This CDR3 comprises 14 residues. Trimming took 7 bases from V and 2 from J; bases not matched to a gene: 10. DNA of the CDR3: TGCAGCGCCAAAGACAGGGGCCCGACCTACGAGCAGTACTTC. Amino acid sequence: CSAKDRGPTYEQYF.

V and J are TRBV28 and TRBJ2-7, with D hard to call. Germline V gives CDR1 MDHEN, CDR2 SYDVKM. With 5 bases removed from V and 2 bases from J, the gap between germline ends came to 16 bases. The CDR3 contains 15 residues. CDR3 amino acids: CASSPPGWMTYEQYV. The CDR3 DNA sequence: TGTGCCAGCAGTCCCCCCGGATGGATGACCTACGAGCAGTACGTC.

This clonotype was observed a handful of times. The chain uses TRBV7-9 and TRBJ2-5; D may correspond to TRBD1 or TRBD2 (5 bases each). This CDR3 is built from 14 residues. Germline V gene data show CDR1 as SEHNR and CDR2 as FQNEAQ (reference sequence). V lost 5 bases, J lost 4 bases, and 14 bases lay in between. The CDR3 loop reads CASSQGDGRETQYF. DNA of the CDR3: TGTGCCAGCAGCCAAGGGGACGGGCGAGAGACCCAGTACTTC.